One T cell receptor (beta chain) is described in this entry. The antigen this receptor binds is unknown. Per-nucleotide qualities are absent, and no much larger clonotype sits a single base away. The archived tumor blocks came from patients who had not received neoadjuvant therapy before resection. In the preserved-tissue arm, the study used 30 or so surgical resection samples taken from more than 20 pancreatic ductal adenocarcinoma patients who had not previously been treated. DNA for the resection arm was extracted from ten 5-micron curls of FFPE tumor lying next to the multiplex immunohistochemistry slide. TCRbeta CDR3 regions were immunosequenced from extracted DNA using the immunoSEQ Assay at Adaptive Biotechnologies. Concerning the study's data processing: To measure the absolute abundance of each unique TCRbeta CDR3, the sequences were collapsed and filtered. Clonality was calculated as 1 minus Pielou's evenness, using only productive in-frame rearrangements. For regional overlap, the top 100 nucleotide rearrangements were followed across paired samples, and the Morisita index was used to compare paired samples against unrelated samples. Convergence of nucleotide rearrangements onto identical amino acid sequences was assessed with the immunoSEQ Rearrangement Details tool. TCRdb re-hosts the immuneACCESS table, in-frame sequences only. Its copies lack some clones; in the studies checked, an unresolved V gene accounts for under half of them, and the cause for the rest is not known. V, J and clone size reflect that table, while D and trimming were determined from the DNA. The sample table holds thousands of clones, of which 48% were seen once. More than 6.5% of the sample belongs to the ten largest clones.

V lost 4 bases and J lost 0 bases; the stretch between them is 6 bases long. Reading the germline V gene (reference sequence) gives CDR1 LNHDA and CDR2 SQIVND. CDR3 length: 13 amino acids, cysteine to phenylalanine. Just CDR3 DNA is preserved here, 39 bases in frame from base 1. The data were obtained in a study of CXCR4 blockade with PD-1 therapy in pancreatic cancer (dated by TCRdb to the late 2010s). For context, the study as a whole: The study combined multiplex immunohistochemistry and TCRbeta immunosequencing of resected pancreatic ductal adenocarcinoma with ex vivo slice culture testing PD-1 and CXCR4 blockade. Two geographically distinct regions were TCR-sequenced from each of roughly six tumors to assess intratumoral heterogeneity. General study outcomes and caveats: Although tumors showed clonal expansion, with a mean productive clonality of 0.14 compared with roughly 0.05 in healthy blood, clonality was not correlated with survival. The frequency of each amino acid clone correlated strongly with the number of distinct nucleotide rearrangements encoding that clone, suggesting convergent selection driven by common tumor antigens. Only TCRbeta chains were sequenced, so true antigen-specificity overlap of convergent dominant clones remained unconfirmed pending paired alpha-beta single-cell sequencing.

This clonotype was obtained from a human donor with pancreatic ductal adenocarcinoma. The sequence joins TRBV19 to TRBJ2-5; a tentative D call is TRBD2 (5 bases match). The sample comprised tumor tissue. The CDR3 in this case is CASSRGDQETQYF. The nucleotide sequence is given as TGTGCCAGTAGTAGGGGAGACCAAGAGACCCAGTACTTC.